Below, one T cell receptor (beta chain) is given with its context. This clonotype was counted a few times. The target of this receptor is not known. No per-base quality is available; no much larger clone lies one base away. This sample was included in a study of regulatory T cells in long-lasting Graves disease (dated by TCRdb to the early 2020s). Concerning the study at large: Antithyroid drugs had been taken for less than 3 months by newly diagnosed Graves' disease patients. TCR sequencing covered roughly 13 persistent and 20 newly diagnosed Graves' disease patients, around 35 samples in total. Persistent Graves' disease patients were compared with newly diagnosed Graves' disease patients by peripheral blood TCR sequencing and RNA sequencing. The study took place in China and was registered as a clinical trial. Beyond this particular receptor, the publication reports: Persistent disease showed preferential use of TRBV28, TRBJ1-2 and TRBJ2-5, whereas newly diagnosed disease favored TRBV20-1 and TRBJ2-1. A larger number of public clonotypes was shared among persistent patients (2,741) than among newly diagnosed patients (approximately 1,000). As a limitation, the authors acknowledged that the small sample size may reduce accuracy. Sequencing and analysis were restricted to the TCR beta chain. Compared with newly diagnosed patients, persistent Graves' disease patients had lower TCR Shannon entropy and fewer highly expanded clones, which suggests clonal expansion. Because the primary lesion, thyroid tissue, could not be accessed, the study looked at peripheral blood alone.

To prepare the library, multiplex PCR was applied. The data were produced on an Illumina HiSeq 4000. To build TCR beta libraries, CDR3 regions were amplified by Arm-PCR using iRepertoire HTBI primers. PCR products were gel purified before sequencing. In the original analysis: Gene usage analysis of CDR3 amino acid clonotypes used the 62 TRBV and more than 13 TRBJ segments found across samples. Filtered high-quality paired reads were merged into contigs using COPE and FqMerger. Contigs were aligned with BLAST to IMGT TRBV, TRBD and TRBJ reference genes, and CDR3 was defined per IMGT. Highly expanded clones were defined as clonotypes with a frequency above 0.1%. Repertoire diversity was measured by Shannon entropy, and V-J evenness by the Gini coefficient. A clonotype was considered public if more than one individual shared it. TCRdb reprocessing: public reads trimmed at Q25 with fastp, clones called with MiXCR, in-frame beta chains kept. For every CDR3 protein sequence, its rows merge into one entry that carries the most common genes and DNA. The V and J calls here are based on TCRdb, not the publication. This sample comprises about 380,000 distinct CDR3 sequences, around 16% of them detected only once. The ten largest make up approximately 21% of the sample.

Trimming costs V 0 bases and J 4 bases, and their ends lie 7 bases apart. The germline V gene supplies CDR1 SNHLY and CDR2 FYNNEI. The CDR3 runs 14 amino acids, cysteine and phenylalanine included. The retained sequence is limited to the CDR3, 42 bases, with the frame set at the first base. The sample's time point, from its label and the paper: newly diagnosed GD, antithyroid drugs for less than 3 months. For both TCR sequencing and RNA sequencing, RNA was extracted from PBMCs in TRIzol. Graves' disease was diagnosed according to American Thyroid Association guidelines. Recruitment of patients was carried out at an endocrinology department in Xi'an, China. Each patient gave around 9.2 milliliters of peripheral blood, collected in an EDTA anticoagulant tube. PBMCs were isolated by Ficoll Paque Plus density gradient separation without further T cell sorting. An Agilent 2100 Bioanalyzer and agarose gel were used to check RNA quality, and a NanoDrop 2000 was used to measure RNA concentration.

This chain is built from TRBV2 and TRBJ1-5, with the D gene not clear enough to name. The sample was peripheral blood mononuclear cells (PBMCs), taken at new diagnosis, from a patient treated with antithyroid drugs. The TCR sequence derives from a female donor with Graves disease. In nucleotide form, the sequence is TGTGCCAGCAGTGAAGCACTGACAAATCAGCCCCAGCATTTT. This yields the protein CASSEALTNQPQHF.